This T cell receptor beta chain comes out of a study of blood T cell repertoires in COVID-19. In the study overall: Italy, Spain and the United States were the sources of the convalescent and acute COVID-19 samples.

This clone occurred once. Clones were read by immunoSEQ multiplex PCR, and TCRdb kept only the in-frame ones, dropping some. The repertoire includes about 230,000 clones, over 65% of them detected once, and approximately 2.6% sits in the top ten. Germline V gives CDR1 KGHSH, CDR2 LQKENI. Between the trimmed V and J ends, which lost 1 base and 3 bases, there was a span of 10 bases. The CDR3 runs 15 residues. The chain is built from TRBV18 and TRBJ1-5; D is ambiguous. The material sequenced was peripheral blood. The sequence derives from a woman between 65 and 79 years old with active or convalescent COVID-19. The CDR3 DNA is TGTGCCAGCTCACCACAATCGGGGATCAATCAGCCCCAGCATTTT. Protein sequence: CASSPQSGINQPQHF.